The present T cell receptor beta chain was sequenced within a study of T cells in narcolepsy. The table came from immunoSEQ multiplex PCR; TCRdb's copy has only in-frame clones and leaves some out. Of 20,000 to 30,000 clones in the sample, about four fifths were seen once. Remarks on this clone: Its antigen is unidentified.

The germline CDR1 and CDR2 sequences are MNHNY and SVGAGI (reference sequence). V lost 8 bases and J 2 bases, leaving 10 bases between the germline ends. This CDR3 region has 13 residues. Study-wide points: Autoreactive clonotypes reportedly recurred in blood of same and different patients, not controls.

V gene TRBV6-6 combines with J gene TRBJ1-5; no firm D call. Specimen: memory (CD45RA-) CD4+ T cells from blood. The receptor was derived from a human donor in good health. The DNA of the CDR3 is TGTGCCAGCCGTCCGGGCGGCAATCAGCCCCAGCATTTT. Protein sequence: CASRPGGNQPQHF.